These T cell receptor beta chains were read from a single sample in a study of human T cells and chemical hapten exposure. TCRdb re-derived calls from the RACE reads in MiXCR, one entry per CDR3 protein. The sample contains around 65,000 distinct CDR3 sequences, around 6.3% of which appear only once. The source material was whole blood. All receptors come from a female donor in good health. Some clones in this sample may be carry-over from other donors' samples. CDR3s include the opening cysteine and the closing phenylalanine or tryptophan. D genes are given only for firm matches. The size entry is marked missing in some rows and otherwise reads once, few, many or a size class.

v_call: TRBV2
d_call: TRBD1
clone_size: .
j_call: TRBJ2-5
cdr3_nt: TGTGCCAGCAGTGAAGCGACGAGGACAGGGGTCCAAGAGACCCAGTACTTC
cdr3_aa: CASSEATRTGVQETQYF

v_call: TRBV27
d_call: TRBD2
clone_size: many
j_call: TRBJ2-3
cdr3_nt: TGTGCCAGCAGTACTCTAGCGGGAGGCACAGATACGCAGTATTTT
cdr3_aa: CASSTLAGGTDTQYF

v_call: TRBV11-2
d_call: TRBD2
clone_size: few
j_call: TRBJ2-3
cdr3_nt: TGTGCCAGCAGCTTAGATCAAGCGGGAGGGCCGATAGATACGCAGTATTTT
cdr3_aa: CASSLDQAGGPIDTQYF

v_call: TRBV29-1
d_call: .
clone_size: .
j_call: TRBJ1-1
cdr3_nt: TGCAGCGTCACCCTACGGGGGAAGAACGCTGAAGCTTTCTTT
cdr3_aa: CSVTLRGKNAEAFF

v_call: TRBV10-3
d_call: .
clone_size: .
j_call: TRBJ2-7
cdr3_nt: TGTGCCATCAGTGAAAATCAGGCCGGGGACGAGCAGTACTTC
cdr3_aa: CAISENQAGDEQYF

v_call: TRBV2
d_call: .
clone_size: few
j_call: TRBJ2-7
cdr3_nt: TGTGCCAGCAGTGTGCGGGAGCAGTACTTC
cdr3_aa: CASSVREQYF

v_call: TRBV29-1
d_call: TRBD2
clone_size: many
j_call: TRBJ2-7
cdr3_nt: TGCAGCGTTAGGACTAGCGGAAGGCGGGAGCAGTACTTC
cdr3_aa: CSVRTSGRREQYF

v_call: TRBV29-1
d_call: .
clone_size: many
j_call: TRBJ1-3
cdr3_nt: TGCAGCGTTGCCTCTGGAAACACCATATATTTT
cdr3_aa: CSVASGNTIYF

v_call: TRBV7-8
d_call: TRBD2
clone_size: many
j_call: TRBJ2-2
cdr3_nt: TGTGCCAGCAGCTTACTAGCGGGAAGCACCGGGGAGCTGTTTTTT
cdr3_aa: CASSLLAGSTGELFF

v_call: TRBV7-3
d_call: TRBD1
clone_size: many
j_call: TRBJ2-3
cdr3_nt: TGTGCCAGCAGCTTGGGGACAGGGGGCCTGGATACGCAGTATTTT
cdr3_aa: CASSLGTGGLDTQYF

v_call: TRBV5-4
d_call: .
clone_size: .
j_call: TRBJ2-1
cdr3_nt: TGTGCCAGCAGCTTCGGGGGACCTCTCATCAATGAGCAGTTCTTC
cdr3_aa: CASSFGGPLINEQFF

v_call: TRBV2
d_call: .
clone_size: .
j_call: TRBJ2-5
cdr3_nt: TGTGCCAGCAGTGAATGGGTGGGGGGAGAGACCCAGTACTTC
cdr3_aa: CASSEWVGGETQYF

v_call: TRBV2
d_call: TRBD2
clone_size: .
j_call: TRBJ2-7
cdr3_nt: TGTGCCAGCAGGGGAGGGTACTACGAGCAGTACTTC
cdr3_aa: CASRGGYYEQYF

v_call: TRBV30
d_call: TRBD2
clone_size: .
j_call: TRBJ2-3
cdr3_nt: TGTGCCTGGAGTGGACTAGCGGGGCCGGGGGGGACGCAGTATTTT
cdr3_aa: CAWSGLAGPGGTQYF

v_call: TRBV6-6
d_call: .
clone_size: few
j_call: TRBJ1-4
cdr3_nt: TGTGCCAGCAGTTACGAGTCTTGGGGTGAAAAACTGTTTTTT
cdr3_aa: CASSYESWGEKLFF

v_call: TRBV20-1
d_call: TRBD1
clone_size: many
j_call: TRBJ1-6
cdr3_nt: TGCAGTGCTACCAGCCACGGGACAGCTAGCAATAATTCACCCCTCCACTTT
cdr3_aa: CSATSHGTASNNSPLHF

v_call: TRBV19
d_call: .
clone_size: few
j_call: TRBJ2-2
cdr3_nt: TGTGCCAGCAGAAAGGGTGACATCACGAACACCGGGGAGCTGTTTTTT
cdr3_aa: CASRKGDITNTGELFF

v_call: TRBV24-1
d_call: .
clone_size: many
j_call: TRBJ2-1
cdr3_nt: TGTGCCACCAGTGACTCTACCTACAATGAGCAGTTCTTC
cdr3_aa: CATSDSTYNEQFF

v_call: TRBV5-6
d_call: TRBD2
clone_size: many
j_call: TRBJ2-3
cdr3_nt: TGTGCCAGCAGCTTGATTGCGGGAGGGCCGAGCACAGATACGCAGTATTTT
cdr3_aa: CASSLIAGGPSTDTQYF

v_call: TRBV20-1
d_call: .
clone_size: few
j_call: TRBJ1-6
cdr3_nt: TGCAGTGCCAGGGACGGATTGAATAATTCACCCCTCCACTTT
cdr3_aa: CSARDGLNNSPLHF

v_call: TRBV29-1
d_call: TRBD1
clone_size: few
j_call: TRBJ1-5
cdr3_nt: TGCAGCGTTCTTACCGGGACAGGGAATCAGCCCCAGCATTTT
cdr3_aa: CSVLTGTGNQPQHF

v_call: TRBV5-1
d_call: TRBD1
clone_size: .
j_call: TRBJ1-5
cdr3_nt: TGCGCCAGCAGCTCACAGGGGGGTAAGGAGCCCCAGCATTTT
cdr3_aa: CASSSQGGKEPQHF

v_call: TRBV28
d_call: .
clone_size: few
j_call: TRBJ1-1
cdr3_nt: TGTGCCAGCAGTTCACCAATCGGCTCCAGGGTGACCATGAACACTGAAGCTTTCTTT
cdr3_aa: CASSSPIGSRVTMNTEAFF

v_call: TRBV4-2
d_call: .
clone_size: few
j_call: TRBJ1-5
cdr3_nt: TGTGCCAGCAGCCAAGTCGTGAACACCAATCAGCCCCAGCATTTT
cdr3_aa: CASSQVVNTNQPQHF

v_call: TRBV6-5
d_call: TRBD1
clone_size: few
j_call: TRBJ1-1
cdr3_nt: TGTGCCGGCCACAGGGGGTTGGGCACTGAAGCTTTCTTT
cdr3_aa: CAGHRGLGTEAFF

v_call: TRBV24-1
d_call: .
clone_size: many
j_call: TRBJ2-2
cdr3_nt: TGTGCCACCAGTGACCCGGTGGCAGCCGTGGGCACCGGGGAGCTGTTTTTT
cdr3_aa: CATSDPVAAVGTGELFF

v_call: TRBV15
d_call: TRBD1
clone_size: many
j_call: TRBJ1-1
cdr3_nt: TGTGCCACCAGCAGAGAGACAGGGACCACTGAAGCTTTCTTT
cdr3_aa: CATSRETGTTEAFF

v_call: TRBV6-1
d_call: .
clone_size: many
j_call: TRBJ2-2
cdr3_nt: TGTGCCAGCAGTGAGGACCGACTTTATGACACCGGGGAGCTGTTTTTT
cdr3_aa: CASSEDRLYDTGELFF

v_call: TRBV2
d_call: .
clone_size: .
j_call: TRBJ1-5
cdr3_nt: TGTGCCAGCACTCCTGGAACCGGGGGCAATCAGCCCCAGCATTTT
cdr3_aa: CASTPGTGGNQPQHF

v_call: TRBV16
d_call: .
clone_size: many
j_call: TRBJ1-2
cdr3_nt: TGTGCCAGCAGCCAATCGGCGGGGGACTATGGCTACACCTTC
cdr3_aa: CASSQSAGDYGYTF

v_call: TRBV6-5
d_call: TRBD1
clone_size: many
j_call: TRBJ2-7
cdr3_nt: TGTGCCAGCAGTTACTCGAGGTTCGGACAGGGGTCCTACGAGCAGTACTTC
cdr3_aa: CASSYSRFGQGSYEQYF

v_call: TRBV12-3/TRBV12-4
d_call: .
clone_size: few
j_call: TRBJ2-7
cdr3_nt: TGTGCCAGCAGTTTAACATCGGGTAGCATGGAGCAGTACTTC
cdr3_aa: CASSLTSGSMEQYF

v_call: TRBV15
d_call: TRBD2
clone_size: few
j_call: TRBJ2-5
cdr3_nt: TGTGCCACCAGCAGAACAGCGGGAGTTGGTGAGACCCAGTACTTC
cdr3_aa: CATSRTAGVGETQYF

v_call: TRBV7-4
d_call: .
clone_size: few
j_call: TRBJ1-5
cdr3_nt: TGTGCCAGCAGCTTACAGGGGCGCGAGGGCAATCAGCCCCAGCATTTT
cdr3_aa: CASSLQGREGNQPQHF

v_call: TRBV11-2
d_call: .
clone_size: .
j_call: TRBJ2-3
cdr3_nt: TGTGCCAGCAGGGCTACAAGCACAGATACGCAGTATTTT
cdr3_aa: CASRATSTDTQYF

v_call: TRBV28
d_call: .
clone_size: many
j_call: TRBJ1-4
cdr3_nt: TGTGCCAGCAGTCGTACACAGGGAGAAAATGAAAAACTGTTTTTT
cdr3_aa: CASSRTQGENEKLFF

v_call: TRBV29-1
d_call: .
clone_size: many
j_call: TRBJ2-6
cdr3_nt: TGCAGCGTTGGGGGGGGCCCTGGGGCCAACGTCCTGACTTTC
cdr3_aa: CSVGGGPGANVLTF

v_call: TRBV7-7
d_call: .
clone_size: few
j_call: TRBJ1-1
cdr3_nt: TGTGCTAGCAGCTTAAGCCAGAACACTGAAGCTTTCTTT
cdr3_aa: CASSLSQNTEAFF

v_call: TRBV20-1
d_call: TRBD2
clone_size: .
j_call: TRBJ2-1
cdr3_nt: TGCAGTGCTAGAGATGCCGCGGGAGGGGATGGCAATGAGCAGTTCTTC
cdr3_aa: CSARDAAGGDGNEQFF

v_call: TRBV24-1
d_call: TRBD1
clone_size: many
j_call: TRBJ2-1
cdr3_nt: TGTGCCACCAGTGACGCTAGCAGAGGACAGGGTCTCTATGAGCAGTTCTTC
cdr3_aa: CATSDASRGQGLYEQFF

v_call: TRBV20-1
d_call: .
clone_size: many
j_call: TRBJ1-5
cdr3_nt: TGCAGTGCTGCCGGACCTTGGGACTTACTAAATCAGCCCCAGCATTTT
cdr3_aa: CSAAGPWDLLNQPQHF

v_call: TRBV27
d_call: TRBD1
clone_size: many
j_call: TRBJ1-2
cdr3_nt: TGTGCCAGCAGTCGGACAGGGAGGGGAGGAAACTATGGCTACACCTTC
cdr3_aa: CASSRTGRGGNYGYTF

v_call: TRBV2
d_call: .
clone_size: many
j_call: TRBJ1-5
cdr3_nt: TGTGCCAGCAGTGAAGGGCGCGATCAGCCCCAGCATTTT
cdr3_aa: CASSEGRDQPQHF

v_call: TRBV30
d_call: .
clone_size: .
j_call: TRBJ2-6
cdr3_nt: TGTGCCTGGACCATCTCCAGCTCTGGGGCCAACGTCCTGACTTTC
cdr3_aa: CAWTISSSGANVLTF

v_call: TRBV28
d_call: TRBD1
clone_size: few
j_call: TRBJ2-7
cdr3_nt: TGTGCCAGCAGTCCCCGCCGGACAGGGGCCGAGCAGTACTTC
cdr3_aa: CASSPRRTGAEQYF

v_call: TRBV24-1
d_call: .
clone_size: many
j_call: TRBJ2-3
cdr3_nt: TGTGCCACCAGTGATTTTACGGGTACGCAGTATTTT
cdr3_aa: CATSDFTGTQYF

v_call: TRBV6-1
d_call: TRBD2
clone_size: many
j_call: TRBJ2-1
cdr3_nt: TGTGCCAGCAGTGAGCTAGCGGGAGGAGTGCATGAGCAGTTCTTC
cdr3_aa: CASSELAGGVHEQFF

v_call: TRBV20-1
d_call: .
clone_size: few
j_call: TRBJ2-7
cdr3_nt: TGCAGTGCTAGAGATCCGACTAGCTACGAGCAGTACTTC
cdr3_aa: CSARDPTSYEQYF

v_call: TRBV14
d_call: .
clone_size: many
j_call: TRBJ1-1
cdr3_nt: TGTGCCAGCAGCCAAGGCGGAGTAGGGAGGAGGACTGAAGCTTTCTTT
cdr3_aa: CASSQGGVGRRTEAFF

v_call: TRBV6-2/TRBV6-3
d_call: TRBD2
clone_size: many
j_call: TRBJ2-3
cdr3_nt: TGTGCCAGCTCCCGAAGCGGGACCACAGATACGCAGTATTTT
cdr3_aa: CASSRSGTTDTQYF

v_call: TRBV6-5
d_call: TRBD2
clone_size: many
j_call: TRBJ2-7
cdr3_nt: TGTGCCAGCAGCCTGGGACTAGCGGGAGTAGTCGAGCAGTACTTC
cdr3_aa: CASSLGLAGVVEQYF

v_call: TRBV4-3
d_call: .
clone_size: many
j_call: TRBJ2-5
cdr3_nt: TGCGCCAGCAGCCGCACTTCCGGGACGGAAGAGACCCAGTACTTC
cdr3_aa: CASSRTSGTEETQYF

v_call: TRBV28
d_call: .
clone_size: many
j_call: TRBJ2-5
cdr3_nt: TGTGCCAGCAGCTCAACGGGACTTTTGGAGACCCAGTACTTC
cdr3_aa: CASSSTGLLETQYF